This T cell receptor beta chain was found in a study of CD8 T cells in Susac syndrome. Germline loops: CDR1 MNHNS, CDR2 SASEGT. The CDR3 totals 12 residues. The V end was cut by 0 bases, the J end by 8 bases, with 7 bases between. An amount of RNA that ranged from roughly 0.45 to 1 ug was reverse transcribed with random hexamers. immunoSEQ multiplex PCR amplified TCR beta CDR3 across 54 Vbeta, 13 Jbeta. TCRdb called the immunoSEQ multiplex PCR reads again in MiXCR, with one record for every CDR3 protein. The table includes around 90,000 distinct CDR3 sequences, 95% to 96% detected once. TEMRA cells were FACS-enriched, while CD8+ and CD4+ T cells were negatively isolated.

This clonotype was obtained from a human donor with Susac syndrome. The chain is built from TRBV6-1 and TRBJ1-2; no reliable D call. Input material: CD8+ T cells from PBMCs. CDR3 coding DNA: TGTGCCAGCAGTGAAGCCGGGGAAGGCTACACCTTC. It encodes CASSEAGEGYTF.